This TCR beta chain originates from a study of shared clonotypes between healthy human individuals. Study details: The study used three CD4 naive, three CD4 memory, two CD8 naive and one CD8 memory plate per donor.

CDR1 is SEHNR and CDR2 is FQNEAQ in the germline V gene (reference sequence). The CDR3 runs 15 residues. V lost 2 bases to trimming and J lost 9 bases, with 14 bases between them. Study-wide results and caveats: Sampling covered blood only; tissue repertoires likely differ.

Only CD45RO-negative cells positively selected for CCR7 counted as naive CD8 cells, so terminally differentiated effector memory CD45RA+ cells were excluded. Assay execution proceeded at the deep level. Original methodology: ImmunoSEQ junction-only sequences lacked quality scores, so their filtering differed. The method was immunoSEQ multiplex PCR; TCRdb's version includes in-frame clones alone and lacks a portion of them. The V and J calls and clone size were taken over from that table, and D and trimming were inferred from the DNA. Of 1.5 million to 2.5 million clones in the sample, about 94% were seen once. This clone appeared a few times. Its antigen remains unknown.

The J gene is TRBJ1-6, the V gene TRBV7-9; no definite D call. Sequencing was carried out using naive CD8+ T cells sorted from blood. The TCR originated in a young man in good health. The chain's CDR3 is CASSLSQEEGSPLHF. The DNA for the CDR3 is TGTGCCAGCAGCTTAAGTCAAGAGGAAGGTTCACCCCTCCACTTT.